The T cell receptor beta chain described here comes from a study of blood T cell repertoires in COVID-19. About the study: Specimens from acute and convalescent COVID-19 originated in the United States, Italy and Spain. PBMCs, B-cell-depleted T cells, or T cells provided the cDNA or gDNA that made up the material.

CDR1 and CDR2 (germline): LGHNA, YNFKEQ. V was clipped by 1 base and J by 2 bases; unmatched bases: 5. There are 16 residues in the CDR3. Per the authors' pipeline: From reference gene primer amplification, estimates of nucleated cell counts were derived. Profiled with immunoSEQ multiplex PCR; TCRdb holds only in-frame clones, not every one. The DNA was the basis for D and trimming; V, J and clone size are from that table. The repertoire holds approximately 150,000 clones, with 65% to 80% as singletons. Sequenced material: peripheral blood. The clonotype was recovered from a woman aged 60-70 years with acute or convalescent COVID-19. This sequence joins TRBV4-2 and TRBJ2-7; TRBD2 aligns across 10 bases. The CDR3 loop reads CASSQGAGTSAYEQYF. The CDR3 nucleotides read TGTGCCAGCAGCCAAGGGGCCGGGACTAGCGCCTACGAGCAGTACTTC.